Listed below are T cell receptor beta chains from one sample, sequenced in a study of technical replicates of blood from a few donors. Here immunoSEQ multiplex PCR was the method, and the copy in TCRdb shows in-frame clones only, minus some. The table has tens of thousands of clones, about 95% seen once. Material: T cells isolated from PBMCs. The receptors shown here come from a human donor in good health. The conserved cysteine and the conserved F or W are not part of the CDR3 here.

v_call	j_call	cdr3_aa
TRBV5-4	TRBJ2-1	ASSSNRWREF
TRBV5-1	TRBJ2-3	ASFRARPGHGTFTDTQY
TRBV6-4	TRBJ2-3	ASSDGTGATDTQY
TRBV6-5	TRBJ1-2	ASSGGAGGYT
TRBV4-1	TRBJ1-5	ASSQGGESQH
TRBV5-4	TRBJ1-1	ASSLEGVNTEAF
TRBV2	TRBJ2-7	ASGASGAYEQY
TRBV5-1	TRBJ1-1	ASSVQINTEAF
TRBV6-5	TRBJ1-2	ASSRQGIGLYGYT
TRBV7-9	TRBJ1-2	ASSLTGFYGYT
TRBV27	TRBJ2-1	ASSPGTSGSNEQF
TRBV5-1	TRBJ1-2	ASSSSGGAANYGYT